Listed below are T cell receptor beta chains from one sample, sequenced in a study of blood T cell repertoires in COVID-19. TCRdb's table, derived via immunoSEQ multiplex PCR, lists solely in-frame clones and lacks some. The sample records about 300,000 clones, 70% to 90% being singletons. Sequenced input: PBMCs or T cells enriched from blood (not recorded which). These receptors were collected from a woman aged 30 to 39 who had recovered from COVID-19. Each CDR3 is given with its conserved first and last residue. The D gene is left open where the match is weak. For some rows the clone size is stated as once, few or many, or as a class when expanded; others skip it.

V gene	D gene	J gene	clone size	CDR3 DNA	CDR3 protein
TRBV6-6	TRBD1	TRBJ1-1	-	TGTGCCAGCACTCCTGAGGGGGACAGGGGTCACACTGAAGCTTTCTTT	CASTPEGDRGHTEAFF
TRBV7-9	-	TRBJ2-1	once	TGTGCCAGCAGCTTAGGACTACCTCTGATAGAGCAGTTCTTC	CASSLGLPLIEQFF
TRBV11-3	-	TRBJ2-1	-	TGTGCCAGCAGCTTAGGAGGCTCCTACAATGAGCAGTTCTTC	CASSLGGSYNEQFF
TRBV5-1	TRBD1	TRBJ1-6	-	TGCGCCAGCAGCCGATCAGGGACAGAGAATTCACCCCTCCACTTT	CASSRSGTENSPLHF
TRBV6-5	TRBD1	TRBJ1-5	-	TGTGCCAGCAGACGCGGACAGGGGGTGCTTCAGCCCCAGCATTTT	CASRRGQGVLQPQHF
TRBV7-9	-	TRBJ1-2	-	TGTGCCAGCAGCTTAGCGTCAGCGGTGAGAGGCTACACCTTC	CASSLASAVRGYTF
TRBV28	TRBD2	TRBJ2-5	-	TGTGCCAGCAGTCCAACTAGCGGGGGGGCATCAGAGACCCAGTACTTC	CASSPTSGGASETQYF
TRBV19	-	TRBJ1-5	-	TGTGCCAGTAGTATAGATGTACAAAATCAGCCCCAGCATTTT	CASSIDVQNQPQHF
TRBV4-2	TRBD1	TRBJ1-2	-	TGTGCCAGCAGCCAATGGGACAGTGCCTATGGCTACACCTTC	CASSQWDSAYGYTF
TRBV5-1	-	TRBJ2-7	-	TGCGCCAGCAGCTTGTATTCCTACGAGCAGTACTTC	CASSLYSYEQYF
TRBV4-3	TRBD1	TRBJ1-6	once	TGCGCCAGCAGCCAAGGGGGACAGTTACTCAATTCACCCCTCCACTTT	CASSQGGQLLNSPLHF
TRBV3-1/TRBV3-2	TRBD1	TRBJ1-1	-	TGTGCCAGCAGCCAAGCAGGGGGACTTAGTGGGACTGAAGCTTTCTTT	CASSQAGGLSGTEAFF
TRBV11-3	-	TRBJ2-3	-	TGTGCCAGCAGCTTAGGGAGGGGCACAGATACGCAGTATTTT	CASSLGRGTDTQYF
TRBV29-1	-	TRBJ1-1	once	TGCAGCGTTGAACAGGGAGGATTGAACACTGAAGCTTTCTTT	CSVEQGGLNTEAFF
TRBV6-6	-	TRBJ1-3	-	TGTGCCAGCAGTCCCAGCCAGGCCTCTGGAAACACCATATATTTT	CASSPSQASGNTIYF
TRBV7-2	TRBD2	TRBJ2-1	once	TGTGCCAGCAGCTTTAGCGGGGGGGCCCACAATGAGCAGTTCTTC	CASSFSGGAHNEQFF
TRBV25-1	TRBD1	TRBJ2-7	-	TGTGCCAGCAGCGAGGGACAGGGGGAACAGTACTTC	CASSEGQGEQYF
TRBV3-1/TRBV3-2	-	TRBJ2-1	-	TGTGCCAGCAGCCAATATGCGACAGGAAATAATGAGCAGTTCTTC	CASSQYATGNNEQFF
TRBV6-5	-	TRBJ1-1	-	TGTGCCAGCAGTTACTCCGGGGGGCCGGCGAACACTGAAGCTTTCTTT	CASSYSGGPANTEAFF
TRBV4-1	TRBD2	TRBJ2-7	-	TGCGCCAGCAGCCAAGAGGGTTTGGCTAGCGGGGCTGTTTCCGAGCAGTACTTC	CASSQEGLASGAVSEQYF
TRBV18	-	TRBJ2-3	once	TGTGCCAGCTCACCCGTCACTTTTGGGCAGGCAGATACGCAGTATTTT	CASSPVTFGQADTQYF
TRBV6-2/TRBV6-3	-	TRBJ1-3	-	TGTGCCAGCAGTTACTCGAGTCATGGGCGCCGCTCTGGAAACACCATATATTTT	CASSYSSHGRRSGNTIYF
TRBV4-1	-	TRBJ1-6	-	TGCGCCAGCAGCCAACCCACAAGCTCCTATAATTCACCCCTCCACTTT	CASSQPTSSYNSPLHF
TRBV12-5	-	TRBJ1-5	-	TGTGCTAGTGGAACCGGGGGGCCCAATCAGCCCCAGCATTTT	CASGTGGPNQPQHF
TRBV3-1/TRBV3-2	-	TRBJ1-1	-	TGTGCCAGCAGCCTACCACAGAGTGGGAACACTGAAGCTTTCTTT	CASSLPQSGNTEAFF
TRBV18	-	TRBJ2-5	-	TGTGCCAGCTCACCAGCGGAGACCCAGTACTTC	CASSPAETQYF